The next 32 T cell receptor beta chains were all read from a single sample in a study of T cells after yellow fever vaccination. TCRdb re-analysed the 5' RACE reads in MiXCR, keeping a single row per CDR3 protein. Altogether almost 600,000 distinct CDR3 sequences are present, about 13% being singletons, with the ten largest covering over 12%. The sequenced sample was PBMCs, obtained on the day of the yellow fever booster vaccination. The origin of the receptors is a man between 25 and 39 years old who received the YFV17D yellow fever vaccine.

This clonotype was seen a handful of times. The chain carries TRBV20-1 and TRBJ2-5; TRBD1 or TRBD2 may be the D gene (5 bases each). CDR1 DFQATT and CDR2 SNEGSKA come from the germline V gene (reference sequence). The CDR3 consists of 14 residues. V shed 1 base and J shed 4 bases, with 13 bases lying between them. CDR3 protein: CSARGGAEVETQYF. The DNA of the CDR3 is TGCAGTGCTAGAGGAGGGGCAGAGGTAGAGACCCAGTACTTC.

This chain uses TRBV27 with TRBJ2-1, with TRBD2 matching 7 bases. The J segment lost 3 bases and the V segment lost 2 bases, leaving 10 bases of the junction unmatched. The germline V gene has CDR1 MNHEY and CDR2 SMNVEV (reference sequence). The CDR3 runs to 17 residues. The CDR3 reads CASSLDWGGEGYNEQFF. CDR3 DNA: TGTGCCAGCAGTTTAGATTGGGGGGGGGAGGGCTACAATGAGCAGTTCTTC.

This chain joins TRBV5-1 and TRBJ2-3, with 15 bases aligning to TRBD2. CDR1 and CDR2 (germline): SGHRS, YFSETQ. The trim removed 3 bases at V and 6 bases at J, leaving 5 bases unmatched. This CDR3 is 16 amino acids long. For the CDR3, the DNA is TGCGCCAGCAGCTGGGCCGGGACTAGCGGGAGGGATACGCAGTATTTT. Protein: CASSWAGTSGRDTQYF.

The gene calls are TRBV7-8 and TRBJ2-4; a weak D match, TRBD1 (5 bases). The CDR3 covers 16 residues. V shed 5 bases and J shed 0 bases, with 14 bases lying between them. The germline CDR1 and CDR2 sequences are SGHVS and FQNEAQ. The CDR3 nucleotides are TGTGCCAGCAGCGCGCAGGGTCCCCTAGCCAAAAACATTCAGTACTTC. It specifies CASSAQGPLAKNIQYF. Together with reference TRBV7-8 and TRBJ2-4, the CDR3 gives the full variable domain: GAGVSQSPRYKVAKRGQDVALRCDPISGHVSLFWYQQALGQGPEFLTYFQNEAQLDKSGLPSDRFFAERPEGSVSTLKIQRTQQEDSAVYLCASSAQGPLAKNIQYFGAGTRLSVL.

This clonotype came up a few times. The chain's CDR3 is CASSPVGPRGDSTDTQYF. CDR3 in DNA: TGTGCCAGCAGCCCCGTTGGCCCCCGCGGAGATAGCACAGATACGCAGTATTTT. The V gene is TRBV6-2 or TRBV6-3, the J gene TRBJ2-3; D remains unclear. Germline assignment: CDR1 MNHEY and CDR2 SVGEGT. Deletions cut 6 bases from V and 0 bases from J, with 22 bases between. The length of the CDR3 is 18 residues.

The J gene is TRBJ2-2, the V gene TRBV6-1; no definite D call. The ends were cut back, 2 bases at V and 6 bases at J, with 10 bases in the middle. The germline V gene encodes CDR1 MNHNS and CDR2 SASEGT. CDR3 length: 14 residues. CDR3 sequence: CASSEFPRAGELFF. CDR3 in DNA: TGTGCCAGCAGTGAATTCCCTAGGGCCGGGGAGCTGTTTTTT.

In this sample, this clonotype turned up many times. The genes are TRBV7-6 and TRBJ1-1; 8 nucleotides line up with TRBD1. Germline assignment: CDR1 SGHVS and CDR2 FNYEAQ. This CDR3 contains 15 residues. The trim removed 5 bases at V and 0 bases at J, leaving 5 bases unmatched. CDR3 sequence reads: CASSGRQGMNTEAFF. CDR3 coding DNA: TGTGCCAGCAGCGGCCGACAGGGGATGAACACTGAAGCTTTCTTT.

V usage is TRBV10-3 and J usage is TRBJ2-1; D not resolved. Trimming shortened V by 8 bases and J by 0 bases, and 11 bases separated the two germline ends. This CDR3 spans 14 amino acids. The germline CDR1 and CDR2 sequences are ENHRY and SYGVKD. The CDR3 loop is CAIRRYSSYNEQFF. The CDR3, as DNA: TGTGCCATCCGTAGGTATAGCTCCTACAATGAGCAGTTCTTC.

This clonotype was seen only a few times. The chain is built from TRBV18 and TRBJ1-2; D might be TRBD1 (5 bases). V gave up 3 bases and J gave up 4 bases, with 18 bases separating them. Germline V gives CDR1 KGHSH, CDR2 LQKENI. This CDR3 region has 16 residues. The CDR3 spells CASSPTLQDRGYGYTF. The CDR3 nucleotides are TGTGCCAGCTCACCTACTCTACAGGATCGGGGCTATGGCTACACCTTC.

The chain uses TRBV29-1 and TRBJ1-2, with 12 bases identical to TRBD1. Trimming removed 3 bases from V and 8 bases from J; junction bases left unmatched: 13. This CDR3 region has 16 residues. Germline CDR1 reads SQVTM; CDR2 reads ANQGSEA. The CDR3 sequence is CSVEGLRGTGGRGYTF. The CDR3 DNA sequence: TGCAGCGTTGAGGGCCTCCGTGGGACAGGGGGCCGCGGCTACACCTTC.

The rearrangement links TRBV5-5 to TRBJ1-6; 7 bases map to TRBD1. J lost 2 bases, V lost 4 bases, and 3 bases had no gene match. The CDR3 spans 15 residues. Germline-derived CDR1 and CDR2 are SGHKS and YYEKEE (reference sequence). This chain's CDR3 is CASSEGGTYNSPLHF. CDR3 nucleotides: TGTGCCAGCAGCGAAGGGGGCACCTATAATTCACCCCTCCACTTT.

The chain carries TRBV9 and TRBJ2-2; D unresolved. From germline, CDR1 is SGDLS and CDR2 YYNGEE. The CDR3 has 17 residues. Trimming took 3 bases from V and 3 from J, leaving 18 bases between them. The chain's CDR3 is CASSARRLQEDTGELFF. The CDR3 region has the DNA TGTGCCAGCAGCGCCCGTCGGCTCCAGGAAGACACCGGGGAGCTGTTTTTT.

This clonotype was detected a few times. The J gene is TRBJ2-1, the V gene TRBV10-3; 7 positions agree with TRBD2. With 2 bases clipped from V and 9 bases from J, the junction kept 7 bases outside the gene matches. Germline CDR1 ENHRY, CDR2 SYGVKD. This CDR3 is built from 14 residues. The CDR3 nucleotides read TGTGCCATCAGTGAGGCGGGAGAATTTAGTGAGCAGTTCTTC. Its protein is CAISEAGEFSEQFF.

This clonotype was observed a handful of times. V is TRBV30 and J is TRBJ2-5; a possible D gene is TRBD1 (5 bases). The V and J ends lost 1 base and 2 bases respectively, with 14 bases between them. CDR1 and CDR2 (germline): GTSNPN, SVGIG (reference sequence). The CDR3 runs to 15 residues. In nucleotides, the CDR3 is TGTGCCTGGAGTGAGGGGTCCCGCCCGCAAGAGACCCAGTACTTC. It yields the protein CAWSEGSRPQETQYF.

This clonotype showed up just a few times. V usage is TRBV6-2 or TRBV6-3 and J usage is TRBJ2-7; D perhaps matches TRBD2 (5 bases). This CDR3 has 14 amino acids. V gave up 7 bases and J gave up 0 bases, with 13 bases separating them. CDR1 and CDR2 (germline): MNHEY, SVGEGT. The CDR3 is CASTSDWSSYEQYF. CDR3 DNA: TGTGCCAGCACTTCGGACTGGAGCTCCTACGAGCAGTACTTC.

The CDR3 is CASSAKKKPYEQYF. In nucleotides, the CDR3 is TGTGCCAGCAGCGCGAAGAAGAAGCCCTACGAGCAGTACTTC. This rearrangement joins TRBV21-1 to TRBJ2-7. TRBV21-1 is a known pseudogene. CDR3 size: 14 residues.

This clonotype came up many times. The chain links TRBV12-3 or TRBV12-4 to TRBJ2-7, with D unresolved. The CDR3 covers 13 residues. V was shortened by 8 bases and J by 0 bases, with 11 bases between the two germline ends. For the CDR3, the DNA is TGTGCCAGCCGGCATCTAAGCTCCTACGAGCAGTACTTC. This gives the protein CASRHLSSYEQYF.

The chain employs TRBV7-8 and TRBJ2-5; D is possibly TRBD1 (5 bases). V lost 5 bases to trimming and J lost 3 bases, with 13 bases between them. Germline CDR1 SGHVS, CDR2 FQNEAQ. There are 14 residues in the CDR3. The DNA of the CDR3 is TGTGCCAGCAGCGGGCAGGGTATGGAAGAGACCCAGTACTTC. It is translated as CASSGQGMEETQYF. Filled out from reference TRBV7-8 and TRBJ2-5, the complete variable domain reads GAGVSQSPRYKVAKRGQDVALRCDPISGHVSLFWYQQALGQGPEFLTYFQNEAQLDKSGLPSDRFFAERPEGSVSTLKIQRTQQEDSAVYLCASSGQGMEETQYFGPGTRLLVL.

This clonotype was seen a handful of times. The rearrangement uses TRBV7-2 and TRBJ2-3; 11 bases fit TRBD2. Germline V CDR1 and CDR2: SGHTA, FQGNSA. The length of the CDR3 is 15 residues. The J segment lost 6 bases and the V segment lost 5 bases, leaving 7 bases of the junction unmatched. Here the CDR3 DNA reads TGTGCCAGCAGCCTGGGACTAGCGGAGGGGGATACGCAGTATTTT. It specifies CASSLGLAEGDTQYF.

A word on this clonotype: This CDR3 fails to terminate in the conserved phenylalanine or tryptophan, so it likely reflects a read error. The limits of the CDR3 on the DNA are not certain, so only TCRdb's listed CDR3 is given. The gene calls are TRBV5-1 and TRBJ2-1; the listed D gene, TRBD2, was not tested against the DNA. The CDR3 is made up of 15 amino acids, end residues included. Germline assignment: CDR1 SGHRS and CDR2 YFSETQ. The CDR3 reads CASRLTPGTSGRDAV.

The J gene is TRBJ2-2, the V gene TRBV10-3; 11 positions agree with TRBD2. V was clipped by 2 bases and J by 3 bases; unmatched bases: 5. Germline V gene lookup returns CDR1 ENHRY and CDR2 SYGVKD. The CDR3 length is 17 residues. CDR3 DNA sequence: TGTGCCATCAGTGAGATCGCTAGCGGGAGGTACACCGGGGAGCTGTTTTTT. Its translation: CAISEIASGRYTGELFF.

This chain joins TRBV25-1 and TRBJ2-1, with D possibly being TRBD1 or TRBD2 (7 bases each). The CDR3 is 17 residues long. V lost 4 bases, J lost 4 bases, and 20 bases lay in between. In germline, CDR1 is MGHDK, CDR2 SYGVNS. The CDR3 nucleotides read TGTGCCAGCAGTGCCTTTCAGGGAGGGGGCGCTTACAATGAGCAGTTCTTC. It specifies CASSAFQGGGAYNEQFF.

The chain is built from TRBV10-3 and TRBJ1-2; D is ambiguous. Germline V gene data show CDR1 as ENHRY and CDR2 as SYGVKD. V lost 3 bases and J 4 bases, leaving 6 bases between the germline ends. This CDR3 has 12 amino acids. CDR3 region: CAISDRSYGYTF. The CDR3 DNA follows: TGTGCCATCAGTGACAGGTCCTATGGCTACACCTTC.

This clonotype was recorded at least ten times. The chain has TRBV7-2 and TRBJ1-1; no definite D call. The CDR3 sequence is 13 residues long. Trimming pared 5 bases from V and 3 bases from J, leaving 10 bases between. Germline V gives CDR1 SGHTA, CDR2 FQGNSA. CDR3 amino acids: CASSPRMDTEAFF. The CDR3 DNA is TGTGCCAGCAGCCCTAGGATGGACACTGAAGCTTTCTTT.

This clonotype appeared many times. This sequence joins TRBV21-1 and TRBJ2-7; the D call in the table, TRBD1, was not verified against the DNA. TRBV21-1 is deemed a pseudogene. The CDR3 length is 15 residues. CDR3 sequence reads: CASSRPGQGHYEQYF. CDR3 coding DNA: TGTGCCAGCAGCAGACCGGGACAGGGACACTACGAGCAGTACTTC.

J is TRBJ1-2 and V is TRBV18; TRBD1 is a possible D gene (5 bases). The CDR3 has 16 amino acids. Deletions cut 6 bases from V and 4 bases from J, with 21 bases between. Looked up from germline, CDR1 is KGHSH and CDR2 is LQKENI. The CDR3 protein is CASSLTGTEFIYGYTF. CDR3 nucleotides: TGTGCCAGCTCGCTGACCGGGACGGAATTCATCTATGGCTACACCTTC.

This clonotype occurred a few times. This chain connects TRBV5-1 to TRBJ2-2; D is unclear. Trimming took 4 bases from V and 1 from J, leaving 8 bases between them. This CDR3 contains 14 residues. Germline values: CDR1 SGHRS, CDR2 YFSETQ. DNA for the CDR3: TGCGCCAGCAGCGCCCGATTGAACACCGGGGAGCTGTTTTTT. Its protein is CASSARLNTGELFF.

The table lists this clonotype with a few counts. The rearrangement uses TRBV7-9 and TRBJ1-1; a weak D match, TRBD1 (6 bases). Germline loops: CDR1 SEHNR, CDR2 FQNEAQ (reference sequence). V dropped 8 bases and J dropped 5 bases, with 12 bases sitting between them. The CDR3 consists of 12 residues. In DNA form, the CDR3 reads TGTGCCAGCGGTAGGGGGAGTACTGAAGCTTTCTTT. Protein sequence: CASGRGSTEAFF.

This chain joins TRBV20-1 and TRBJ2-1; D ambiguous. Germline V gene lookup returns CDR1 DFQATT and CDR2 SNEGSKA (reference sequence). CDR3 length: 15 residues. V was clipped by 1 base and J by 4 bases, with 14 bases between them. CDR3 bases: TGCAGTGCTAGAGTAGGCCTAACGAAATACAATGAGCAGTTCTTC. This encodes CSARVGLTKYNEQFF.

This clonotype was found a few times. The junction departs from germline at one end; a sequencing error may be responsible. V gene TRBV7-7 combines with J gene TRBJ2-1, with TRBD2 matching 8 bases. There are 13 residues in the CDR3. The germline V gene encodes CDR1 SSHAT and CDR2 FNYEAQ (reference sequence). The CDR3 nucleotides read TGTGCTAGCAGCTTAGCGGGGCCGGCGGAGCAGTTCTTC. Translation: CASSLAGPAEQFF. The complete variable domain, with remaining parts taken from reference TRBV7-7 and TRBJ2-1, reads GAGVSQSPRYKVTKRGQDVTLRCDPISSHATLYWYQQALGQGPEFLTYFNYEAQPDKSGLPSDRFSAERPEGSISTLTIQRTEQRDSAMYRCASSLAGPAEQFFGPGTRLTVL.

The CDR3 DNA reads TGCAGCGTTGTGGGGGGGGCATGGGAAAACATTCAGTACTTC. Its protein is CSVVGGAWENIQYF. The chain employs TRBV29-1 and TRBJ2-4; the D gene is possibly TRBD2 (7 bases). This CDR3 comprises 14 residues. The ends were cut back, 4 bases at V and 5 bases at J, with 15 bases in the middle. Germline V gives CDR1 SQVTM, CDR2 ANQGSEA.

V usage is TRBV7-9 and J usage is TRBJ1-3; 7 bases line up with TRBD1. V lost 8 bases and J lost 9; bases outside the gene matches: 7. The CDR3 is made up of 12 amino acids. The germline V gene has CDR1 SEHNR and CDR2 FQNEAQ (reference sequence). The CDR3 DNA follows: TGTGCCAGCTCGTCAGGGGGGACCACCATATATTTT. Translating gives CASSSGGTTIYF.